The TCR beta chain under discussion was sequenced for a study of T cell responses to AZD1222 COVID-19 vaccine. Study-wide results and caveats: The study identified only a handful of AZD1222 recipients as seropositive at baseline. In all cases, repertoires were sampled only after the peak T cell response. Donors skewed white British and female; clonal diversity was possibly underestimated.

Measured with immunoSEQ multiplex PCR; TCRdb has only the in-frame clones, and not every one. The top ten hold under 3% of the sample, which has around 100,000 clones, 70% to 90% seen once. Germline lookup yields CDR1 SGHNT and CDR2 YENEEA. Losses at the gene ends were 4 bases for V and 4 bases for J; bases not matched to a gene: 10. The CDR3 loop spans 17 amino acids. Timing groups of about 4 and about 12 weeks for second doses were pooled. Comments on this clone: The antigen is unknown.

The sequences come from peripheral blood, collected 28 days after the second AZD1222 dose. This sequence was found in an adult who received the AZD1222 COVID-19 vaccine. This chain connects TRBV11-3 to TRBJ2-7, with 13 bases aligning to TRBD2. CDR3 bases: TGTGCCAGCAGCTCTGGGACTAGCGGGACCGGTCGGTACGAGCAGTACTTC. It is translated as CASSSGTSGTGRYEQYF.